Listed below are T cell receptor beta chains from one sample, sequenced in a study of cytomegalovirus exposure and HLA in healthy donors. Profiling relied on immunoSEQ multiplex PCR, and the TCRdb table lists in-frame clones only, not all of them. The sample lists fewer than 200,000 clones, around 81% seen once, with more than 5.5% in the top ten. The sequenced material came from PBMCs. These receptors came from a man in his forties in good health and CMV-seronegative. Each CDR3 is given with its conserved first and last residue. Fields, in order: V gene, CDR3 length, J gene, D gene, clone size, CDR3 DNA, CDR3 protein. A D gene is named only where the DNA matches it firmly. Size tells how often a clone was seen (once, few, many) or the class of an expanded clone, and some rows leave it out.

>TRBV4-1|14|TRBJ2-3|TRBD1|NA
TGCGCCAGCAGCGAGGGACAGGGGACGGATACGCAGTATTTT
CASSEGQGTDTQYF
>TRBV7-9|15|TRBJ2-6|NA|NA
TGTGCCAGCAGCTTCGTCGCGTCCGGGGCCAACGTCCTGACTTTC
CASSFVASGANVLTF
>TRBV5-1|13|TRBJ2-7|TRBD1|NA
TGCGCCTGGCCCGAGGACAGGGGATACGAGCAGTACTTC
CAWPEDRGYEQYF
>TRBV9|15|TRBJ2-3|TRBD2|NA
TGTGCCAGCAGCGTAGGGGCCGTCGGGGGGGGCACGCAGTATTTT
CASSVGAVGGGTQYF
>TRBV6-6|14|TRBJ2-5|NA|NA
TGTGCCAGCAGTCTAGGGGCGCGTATAGAGACCCAGTACTTC
CASSLGARIETQYF
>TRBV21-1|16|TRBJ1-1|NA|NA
TGTGCCAGCAGCAAAGTGTCTGCGGCAGCGAACACTGAAGCTTTCTTT
CASSKVSAAANTEAFF
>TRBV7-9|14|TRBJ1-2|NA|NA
TGTGCCAGCAGCTTAGAGGTGGGGAGCTATGGCTACACCTTC
CASSLEVGSYGYTF
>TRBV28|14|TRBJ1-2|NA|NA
TGTGCCAGCAGTTTCCGGGAGCAGGGCTATGGCTACACCTTC
CASSFREQGYGYTF
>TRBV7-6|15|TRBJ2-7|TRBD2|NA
TGTGCCACGTCCCCCTATCGGGGGGTAGGCTACGAGCAGTACTTC
CATSPYRGVGYEQYF
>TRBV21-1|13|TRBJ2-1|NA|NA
TGTGCCAGCAGCAAAGGGACTACACGGGTGCAGTTCTTC
CASSKGTTRVQFF
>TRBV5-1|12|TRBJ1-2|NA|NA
TGCGCCAGCAGCTCATCCAACTATGGCTACACCTTC
CASSSSNYGYTF
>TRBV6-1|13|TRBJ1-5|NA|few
TGTGCCAGCAGTGGGACAGGCAATCAGCCCCAGCATTTT
CASSGTGNQPQHF
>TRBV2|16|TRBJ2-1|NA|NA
TGTGCCAGCAGTGATGTCGGGGCAGGGGCATACAATGAGCAGTTCTTC
CASSDVGAGAYNEQFF
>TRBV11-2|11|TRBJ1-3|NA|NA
TGTGCCAGCAGCTCTAGAAACACCATATATTTT
CASSSRNTIYF
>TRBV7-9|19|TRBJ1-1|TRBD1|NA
TGTGCCAGCAGCTTAGCGAGGTCCCGGGACAGGGCTTGGAACACTGAAGCTTTCTTT
CASSLARSRDRAWNTEAFF
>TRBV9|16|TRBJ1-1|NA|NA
TGTGCCAGCAGCCGGGTCCCCAGGGGCACGAACACTGAAGCTTTCTTT
CASSRVPRGTNTEAFF
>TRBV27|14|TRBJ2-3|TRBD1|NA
TGTGCCAGCAGTAACAGGGGTGGCACAGATACGCAGTATTTT
CASSNRGGTDTQYF
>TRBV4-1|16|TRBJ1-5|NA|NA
TGCGCCAGCAGGGCGGGGACGGGGGAATGGGATCAGCCCCAGCATTTT
CASRAGTGEWDQPQHF
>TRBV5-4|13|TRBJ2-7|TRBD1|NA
TGTGCCAGCAGCTTACAGGGGTCCCACGAGCAGTACTTC
CASSLQGSHEQYF
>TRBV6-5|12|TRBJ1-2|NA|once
TGTGCCAGCAGTTACTCTGGGGGGGCACACACCTTC
CASSYSGGAHTF
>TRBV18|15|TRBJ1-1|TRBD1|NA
TGTGCCAGCTCCACCACGACAGGGGGGTTATCTGAAGCTTTCTTT
CASSTTTGGLSEAFF
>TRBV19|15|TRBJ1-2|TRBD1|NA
TGTGCCAGTAGTACGGACAGGGGAAGAAACTATGGCTACACCTTC
CASSTDRGRNYGYTF
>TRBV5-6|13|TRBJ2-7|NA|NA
TGTGCCAGCAGCTTGCCAGGGAGGCACGAGCAGTACTTC
CASSLPGRHEQYF
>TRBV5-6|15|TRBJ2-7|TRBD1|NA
TGTGCCAGCAGCTTGGGGACAGGGGCGTCCTACGAGCAGTACTTC
CASSLGTGASYEQYF
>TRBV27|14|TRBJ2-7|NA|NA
TGTGCCAGCAGTTTAGGAGGATCGGTCTACGAGCAGTACTTC
CASSLGGSVYEQYF
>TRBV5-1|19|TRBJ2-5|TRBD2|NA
TGCGCCAGCAGCTCAAGACTAGCGGGAGGGCCGATGTTGACGGAGACCCAGTACTTC
CASSSRLAGGPMLTETQYF
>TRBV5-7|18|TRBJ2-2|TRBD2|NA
TGTGCCAGCAGACCCGGACTAGCGGGAGGGAAGAACACCGGGGAGCTGTTTTTT
CASRPGLAGGKNTGELFF
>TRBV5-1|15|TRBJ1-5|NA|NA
TGCGCCAGCAGCTTGGAGGGGATTAGCAATCAGCCCCAGCATTTT
CASSLEGISNQPQHF
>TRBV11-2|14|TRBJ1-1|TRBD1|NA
TGTGCCAGCAGCTTGACAGGGGGAACCTGGGGAGCTTTCTTT
CASSLTGGTWGAFF
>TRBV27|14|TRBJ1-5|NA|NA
TGTGCCAGCAGTTTTCGGGGATCCAATCAGCCCCAGCATTTT
CASSFRGSNQPQHF
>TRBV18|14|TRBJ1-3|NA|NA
TGTGCCAGCTCACTAGTACAGACTGGAAACACCATATATTTT
CASSLVQTGNTIYF
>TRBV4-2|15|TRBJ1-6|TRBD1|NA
TGTGCCAGCAGCCAACAGGGGGCAGGTAATTCACCCCTCCACTTT
CASSQQGAGNSPLHF
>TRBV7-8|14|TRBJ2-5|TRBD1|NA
TGTGCCAGCAGCTTCGGGACAGGGCAAGAGACCCAGTACTTC
CASSFGTGQETQYF
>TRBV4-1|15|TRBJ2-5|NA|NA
TGCGCCAGCAGCCAAGATCATGACGGGAGAGAGACCCAGTACTTC
CASSQDHDGRETQYF
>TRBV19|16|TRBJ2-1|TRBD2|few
TGTGCCAGTAGTATGTTCCCTAGCGGGAGTTACAATGAGCAGTTCTTC
CASSMFPSGSYNEQFF
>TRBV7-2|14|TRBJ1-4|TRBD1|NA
TGTGCCAGCAGCTACAGGGGGGGCAATGAAAAACTGTTTTTT
CASSYRGGNEKLFF
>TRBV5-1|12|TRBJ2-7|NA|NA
TGCGCCAGCAGCCAAGACAGCTACGAGCAGTACTTC
CASSQDSYEQYF
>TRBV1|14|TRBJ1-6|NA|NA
TGCACCAACCCTCGGGGGGTGGCTAATTCACCCCTCCACTTT
CTNPRGVANSPLHF
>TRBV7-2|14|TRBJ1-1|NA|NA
TGTGCCAGCAGCTTAGAAACAGGGAGCACTGAAGCTTTCTTT
CASSLETGSTEAFF
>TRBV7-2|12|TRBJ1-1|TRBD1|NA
TGTGCCAGCAGCCAGGACAGGCGAAAAGCTTTCTTT
CASSQDRRKAFF
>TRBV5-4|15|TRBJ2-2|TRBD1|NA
TGTGCCAGCAGCTTAGGGGACAGGGAAGCCGGGGAGCTGTTTTTT
CASSLGDREAGELFF
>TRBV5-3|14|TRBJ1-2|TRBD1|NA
TGTGCCAGAAGCTTGGGACAGGGGAACTATGGCTACACCTTC
CARSLGQGNYGYTF
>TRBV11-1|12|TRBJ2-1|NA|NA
TGTGCCAGCAGCCTTCGGGATAATGAGCAGTTCTTC
CASSLRDNEQFF
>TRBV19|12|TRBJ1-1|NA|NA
TGTGCCACCTTAAGGGGCAGAACTGAAGCTTTCTTT
CATLRGRTEAFF
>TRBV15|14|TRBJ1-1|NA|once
TGTGCCACCAGCAGGGAAGTCCACAGGGAACAAGCTTTCTTT
CATSREVHREQAFF
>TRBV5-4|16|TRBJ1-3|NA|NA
TGTGCCAGCAGCTTGGGGGGAGACGGCTCTGGAAACACCATATATTTT
CASSLGGDGSGNTIYF
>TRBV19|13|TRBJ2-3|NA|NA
TGTGCCAGTAGTCCCCAGACTCGAGATACGCAGTATTTT
CASSPQTRDTQYF
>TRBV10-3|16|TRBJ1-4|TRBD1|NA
TGTGCCACCCGCGGGGACAGCTACACAACTAATGAAAAACTGTTTTTT
CATRGDSYTTNEKLFF
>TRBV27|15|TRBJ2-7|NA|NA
TGTGCCAGCAGGTTTGTCGGGGTCTCCACCTACGAGCAGTACTTC
CASRFVGVSTYEQYF
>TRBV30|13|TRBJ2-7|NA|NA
TGTGCCTGGAGTGCGTTTTTCTCCTACGAGCAGTACTTC
CAWSAFFSYEQYF
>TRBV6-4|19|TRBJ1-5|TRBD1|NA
TGTGCCAGCAGTGACCAGGGGACAGGGGGCAAGGACGGCAATCAGCCCCAGCATTTT
CASSDQGTGGKDGNQPQHF
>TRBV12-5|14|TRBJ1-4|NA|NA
TGTGCTAGTGGTCCCGGGACTCAGGTTGAAAAACTGTTTTTT
CASGPGTQVEKLFF
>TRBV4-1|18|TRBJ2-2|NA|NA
TGCGCCAGCAGCCACCCCCCGGAAACAGGGAGGAACACCGGGGAGCTGTTTTTT
CASSHPPETGRNTGELFF
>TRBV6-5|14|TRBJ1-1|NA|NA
TGTGCCAGCAGTTACCGCCAGGGGTTCACTGAAGCTTTCTTT
CASSYRQGFTEAFF
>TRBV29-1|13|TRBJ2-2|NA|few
TGCAGCGTGTCCGGAGCGAACACCGGGGAGCTGTTTTTT
CSVSGANTGELFF
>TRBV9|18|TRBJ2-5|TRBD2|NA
TGTGCCAGCAGCGTAGATCAGGGGACTAGCGGGGAGGTCTCGACCCAGTACTTC
CASSVDQGTSGEVSTQYF
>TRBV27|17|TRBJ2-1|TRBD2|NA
TGTGCCAGCAGTTTATCGGAGGGACTAGCGGGAGTAAGTGAGCAGTTCTTC
CASSLSEGLAGVSEQFF
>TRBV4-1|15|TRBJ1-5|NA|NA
TGCGCCAGCAGCCAAGATGGTCGCAGGGCTCGGCCCCAGCATTTT
CASSQDGRRARPQHF
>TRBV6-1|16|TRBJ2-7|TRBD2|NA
TGTGCCAGCAGTGAGACCAGCGGGAGAGGGTCCTACGAGCAGTACTTC
CASSETSGRGSYEQYF
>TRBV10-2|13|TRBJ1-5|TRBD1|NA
TGCGCTACAGGGGGGTCCAGCAATCAGCCCCAGCATTTT
CATGGSSNQPQHF